What follows are 32 T cell receptor beta chains derived from one specimen sequenced in a study of Ad26.COV2.S vaccination and SARS-CoV-2 variants. Method: immunoSEQ multiplex PCR; TCRdb's copy keeps in-frame clones and lacks some. The sample includes about 350,000 clones, approximately 85% of them seen just once. As to treatment: roughly 19 received Ad26.COV2.S at low or high dose, single or two shots; 5 received placebo; per-sample allocation not given. The investigators took samples on day 63 after the first vaccine or placebo injection. The sample consisted of peripheral blood, taken in a trial of Ad26.COV2.S vaccine versus placebo. All receptors derive from a person aged 18-65 years who received the Ad26.COV2.S COVID-19 vaccine or a placebo.

This sequence joins TRBV5-1 and TRBJ2-7, with D perhaps matching TRBD1 (6 bases). CDR1 is SGHRS and CDR2 is YFSETQ in the germline V gene. The V end was cut by 1 base, the J end by 5 bases, with 7 bases between. The length of the CDR3 is 12 residues. The CDR3 sequence is CASSLKGDEQYF. CDR3 DNA: TGCGCCAGCAGCTTGAAGGGGGACGAGCAGTACTTC.

The chain is built from TRBV2 and TRBJ1-5, with D unresolved. Germline CDR1 reads SNHLY; CDR2 reads FYNNEI. Trimming removed 5 bases from V and 2 bases from J, with 10 bases in between. The CDR3 consists of 14 residues. CDR3 nucleotides: TGTGCCAGCAGTCTGCTGGCGGGCAATCAGCCCCAGCATTTT. Protein: CASSLLAGNQPQHF.

The rearrangement uses TRBV29-1 and TRBJ2-7; perhaps D is TRBD1 or TRBD2 (5 bases each). Trimming removed 1 base at V and 4 bases at J, with 11 bases between. The CDR3 consists of 13 residues. Germline lookup yields CDR1 SQVTM and CDR2 ANQGSEA. The CDR3 DNA follows: TGCAGCGTTGAAGGGTCGGGGCGGTACGAGCAGTACTTC. Translation gives CSVEGSGRYEQYF.

The chain joins TRBV12-3 or TRBV12-4 to TRBJ2-7; TRBD2 agrees at 10 bases. Trimming removed 7 bases from V and 6 bases from J; junction bases left unmatched: 3. CDR3 length: 12 residues. The CDR3 reads CASMGLASEQYF. DNA of the CDR3: TGTGCCAGCATGGGACTAGCGAGCGAGCAGTACTTC.

The chain recombines TRBV10-2 with TRBJ1-2; TRBD1 is a possible D gene (6 bases). V shed 2 bases and J shed 6 bases, with 10 bases lying between them. From germline, CDR1 is WSHSY and CDR2 SAAADI. The CDR3 extends over 13 amino acids. CDR3 sequence reads: CASSEVRGDGYTF. The DNA of the CDR3 is TGCGCCAGCAGTGAGGTCAGGGGCGATGGCTACACCTTC.

The sample holds many counts of this clone. The chain has TRBV5-5 and TRBJ1-2, with D possibly being TRBD1 (6 bases). CDR1 and CDR2 from the germline V gene are SGHKS and YYEKEE (reference sequence). With 4 bases removed from V and 2 bases from J, the gap between germline ends came to 6 bases. There are 12 residues in the CDR3. CDR3 DNA: TGTGCCAGCAGCGGGGGCAACTATGGCTACACCTTC. This sequence encodes CASSGGNYGYTF. The full variable domain, rest sourced from reference TRBV5-5 and TRBJ1-2, is DAGVTQSPTHLIKTRGQQVTLRCSPISGHKSVSWYQQVLGQGPQFIFQYYEKEERGRGNFPDRFSARQFPNYSSELNVNALLLGDSALYLCASSGGNYGYTFGSGTRLTVV.

This clone has just a few counts. The chain has TRBV28 and TRBJ1-5; 10 bases align to TRBD1. V trimming: 7 bases; J trimming: 11 bases; junction bases outside the gene matches: 11. The CDR3 covers 14 residues. Germline values: CDR1 MDHEN, CDR2 SYDVKM. The CDR3 loop is CASIDRQGANTQHF. The CDR3 DNA is TGTGCCAGCATTGACAGACAGGGGGCTAATACCCAGCATTTT.

The chain is built from TRBV10-3 and TRBJ2-7; 13 bases line up with TRBD2. V lost 10 bases, J lost 4 bases, and 10 bases stayed unmatched. CDR3 size: 15 residues. The germline V gene has CDR1 ENHRY and CDR2 SYGVKD. CDR3 sequence reads: CASTLGTSGIYEQYF. In DNA form, the CDR3 reads TGTGCCAGCACTCTCGGGACTAGCGGGATTTACGAGCAGTACTTC.

V usage is TRBV14 and J usage is TRBJ1-3; D ambiguous. The germline V gene encodes CDR1 SGHDN and CDR2 FVKESK. V lost 4 bases, J lost 0 bases, and 16 bases lay in between. The CDR3 sequence is 17 residues long. CDR3 sequence reads: CASSPLGGVDSGNTIYF. The DNA for the CDR3 is TGTGCCAGCAGCCCCCTGGGAGGCGTTGACTCTGGAAACACCATATATTTT.

The chain's CDR3 is CAWSVGTGGRNEQFF. The CDR3 DNA sequence: TGTGCCTGGAGTGTAGGGACAGGGGGGCGCAATGAGCAGTTCTTC. The chain carries TRBV30 and TRBJ2-1, with 11 positions matching TRBD1. V was pared by 0 bases and J by 6 bases, with 4 bases of the junction left unmatched. Germline V lookup: CDR1 GTSNPN, CDR2 SVGIG (reference sequence). CDR3 length: 15 residues.

This chain joins TRBV10-3 and TRBJ1-4; D is possibly TRBD1 (5 bases). V was shortened by 5 bases and J by 8 bases, with 15 bases between the two germline ends. The germline V gene encodes CDR1 ENHRY and CDR2 SYGVKD. The CDR3 is made up of 14 amino acids. The CDR3 bases are TGTGCCATCAGTAGGGACGGAGTAAACGAAAAACTGTTTTTT. As protein: CAISRDGVNEKLFF.

Here the CDR3 reads CASSRTSGELFF. CDR3 nucleotide sequence: TGTGCCAGCAGCCGGACGAGCGGGGAGCTGTTTTTT. J is TRBJ2-2 and V is TRBV12-3 or TRBV12-4; unclear D gene. The V end was cut by 6 bases, the J end by 7 bases, with 9 bases between. The CDR3 extends over 12 amino acids.

The chain combines TRBV7-9 with TRBJ1-3, with 9 bases aligning to TRBD1. In germline, CDR1 is SEHNR, CDR2 FQNEAQ (reference sequence). Unmatched junction bases numbered 3, after V lost 2 bases and J lost 1 base. This CDR3 has 16 residues. The CDR3 DNA reads TGTGCCAGCAGCTTACTCGGACAGGGGTCTGGAAACACCATATATTTT. Its translation is CASSLLGQGSGNTIYF.

This chain connects TRBV4-3 to TRBJ2-7; 12 nucleotides match TRBD1. V lost 3 bases, J lost 5 bases, and 8 bases stayed unmatched. Looked up from germline, CDR1 is LGHNA and CDR2 is YSLEER. CDR3 length: 16 amino acids. CDR3 DNA: TGCGCCAGCAGCCAGGCACCGGGACAGGGGGCGGACGAGCAGTACTTC. Its protein product is CASSQAPGQGADEQYF.

This clone turned up a few times. The chain has TRBV18 and TRBJ2-1; 7 positions agree with TRBD1. The V gene's germline CDR1 is KGHSH and CDR2 LQKENI. CDR3 length: 14 residues. V lost 3 bases to trimming and J lost 2 bases; unmatched junction nucleotides: 1. CDR3 nucleotides: TGTGCCAGCTCACCCGGGACAGCCTACAATGAGCAGTTCTTC. It translates to CASSPGTAYNEQFF.

The V gene is TRBV7-8, the J gene TRBJ2-7; no firm D call. Germline CDR1 and CDR2: SGHVS and FQNEAQ. Deletions cut 4 bases from V and 4 bases from J, with 20 bases between. The CDR3 has 16 amino acids. CDR3 sequence: CASSSTSKRAAYEQYF. The CDR3 DNA follows: TGTGCCAGCAGCTCGACTTCCAAACGGGCTGCTTACGAGCAGTACTTC.

This clone was counted a single time. The V and J genes are TRBV3-1 (or the pseudogene TRBV3-2) and TRBJ1-4; maybe TRBD1 (6 bases). V was trimmed by 0 bases and J by 8 bases, leaving 19 bases between them. This CDR3 spans 17 amino acids. Germline CDR1 and CDR2: LGHDT and YNNKEL (reference sequence). CDR3 DNA sequence: TGTGCCAGCAGCCAAGATGTATGGGAGGGAAGGGGGGAAAAACTGTTTTTT. This encodes CASSQDVWEGRGEKLFF.

V and J are TRBV5-1 and TRBJ1-2; TRBD1 is a possible D gene (6 bases). The CDR3 spans 13 residues. Germline V CDR1 and CDR2: SGHRS, YFSETQ. With 4 bases removed from V and 4 bases from J, the gap between germline ends came to 11 bases. This CDR3 reads CASSLGGAYGYTF. In DNA, the CDR3 is TGCGCCAGCAGCCTGGGGGGGGCCTATGGCTACACCTTC.

This clone appeared a few times. The chain joins TRBV19 to TRBJ1-2; TRBD1 aligns across 7 bases. With V trimmed by 5 bases and J by 4 bases, 7 bases remained unmatched. There are 14 residues in the CDR3. Germline CDR1 reads LNHDA; CDR2 reads SQIVND (reference sequence). The CDR3 here is CASSPGTVFYGYTF. The CDR3 nucleotides are TGTGCCAGTAGTCCCGGGACAGTCTTCTATGGCTACACCTTC.

On this clone: At one of its ends the junction is not consistent with the germline gene, which may arise from a read error. The chain links TRBV14 to TRBJ2-7, with a weak D call TRBD2 (6 bases). The CDR3 covers 12 residues. The germline V gene has CDR1 SGHDN and CDR2 FVKESK. CDR3 coding DNA: TGTGCCAGCAGCCAAGATGGGAAAAGAGGGAGGTTC. It translates to CASSQDGKRGRF.

The chain carries TRBV7-9 and TRBJ2-3; 7 bases fit TRBD2. The CDR3 is made up of 16 amino acids. J lost 0 bases, V lost 5 bases, and 8 bases had no gene match. CDR1 SEHNR and CDR2 FQNEAQ come from the germline V gene (reference sequence). This CDR3 is CASSLGGESSTDTQYF. The CDR3 nucleotides read TGTGCCAGCAGCCTGGGAGGGGAATCTAGCACAGATACGCAGTATTTT.

J is TRBJ1-2 and V is TRBV4-3; no clear D. Trimming removed 1 base at V and 2 bases at J, with 8 bases between. The CDR3 totals 14 residues. Germline V gene lookup returns CDR1 LGHNA and CDR2 YSLEER. Here the CDR3 DNA reads TGCGCCAGCAGCCAAGCGGCAGTCAACTATGGCTACACCTTC. Its translation: CASSQAAVNYGYTF.

The chain couples TRBV11-2 to TRBJ2-5; 9 positions agree with TRBD1. Germline V gene lookup returns CDR1 SGHAT and CDR2 FQNNGV. The CDR3 spans 14 residues. V dropped 3 bases and J dropped 5; count of bases not matched to a gene: 4. In nucleotides, the CDR3 is TGTGCCAGCAGCTTGAGGACAGGGGTGGAGACCCAGTACTTC. Translated, it gives CASSLRTGVETQYF.

This sequence joins TRBV10-3 and TRBJ1-4; 7 positions match TRBD1. Germline values: CDR1 ENHRY, CDR2 SYGVKD. The trim removed 6 bases at V and 7 bases at J, leaving 8 bases unmatched. This CDR3 region has 14 residues. The DNA for the CDR3 is TGTGCCATCAGCGACAGGGACCGGGCTGAAAAACTGTTTTTT. Its translation is CAISDRDRAEKLFF.

The table lists this clone with a count of one. The chain recombines TRBV5-1 with TRBJ1-2; TRBD1 might be the D (5 bases). The CDR3 runs 13 residues. Trimming removed 4 bases from V and 7 bases from J, with 14 bases in between. Germline-derived CDR1 and CDR2 are SGHRS and YFSETQ. CDR3 sequence (DNA): TGCGCCAGCAGCCCGGACACGTCTTCTGGCTACACCTTC. Its protein product is CASSPDTSSGYTF.

The rearrangement uses TRBV3-1 (or the pseudogene TRBV3-2) and TRBJ1-2, with D unresolved. Trimming shortened V by 0 bases and J by 4 bases, and 9 bases separated the two germline ends. CDR3 length: 14 amino acids. Per the germline V gene, CDR1 is LGHDT and CDR2 is YNNKEL (reference sequence). The chain's CDR3 is CASSQDLGGYGYTF. CDR3 DNA sequence: TGTGCCAGCAGCCAAGATCTGGGTGGCTATGGCTACACCTTC.

This sequence joins TRBV4-3 and TRBJ2-3; TRBD2 matches 8 bases. V shed 1 base, J shed 0 bases, and the junction held 9 bases outside the gene matches. The CDR3 sequence is 18 residues long. Germline V gives CDR1 LGHNA, CDR2 YSLEER. The CDR3, as DNA: TGCGCCAGCAGCCAAGCTCTTACGTCTAGCGGGAGCACAGATACGCAGTATTTT. Residues: CASSQALTSSGSTDTQYF.

The chain employs TRBV30 and TRBJ2-3; D not certain. Per germline, CDR1 GTSNPN and CDR2 SVGIG (reference sequence). The CDR3 contains 11 residues. CDR3 in DNA: TGTGCTCGTAGGGCAACAGATACGCAGTATTTT. Protein sequence: CARRATDTQYF. Full variable domain (missing parts from reference TRBV30 and TRBJ2-3): SQTIHQWPATLVQPVGSPLSLECTVEGTSNPNLYWYRQAAGRGLQLLFYSVGIGQISSEVPQNLSASRPQDRQFILSSKKLLLSDSGFYLCARRATDTQYFGPGTRLTVL.

The V call is TRBV7-9, the J call TRBJ1-2, with 9 bases aligning to TRBD1. Trimming at V came to 5 bases and at J to 2 bases, leaving 3 bases not matched to a gene. CDR3 length: 14 amino acids. CDR1 and CDR2 from the germline V gene are SEHNR and FQNEAQ (reference sequence). The CDR3 region is CASSRTGANYGYTF. Written as DNA, the CDR3 is TGTGCCAGCAGCCGGACAGGGGCCAACTATGGCTACACCTTC.

This rearrangement joins TRBV4-3 to TRBJ2-2; 7 nucleotides align to TRBD2. J was trimmed by 1 base and V by 0 bases; bases with no gene match: 2. Looked up from germline, CDR1 is LGHNA and CDR2 is YSLEER. This CDR3 comprises 16 residues. CDR3 protein: CASSQEGRENTGELFF. In nucleotides, the CDR3 is TGCGCCAGCAGCCAAGAAGGGAGGGAGAACACCGGGGAGCTGTTTTTT.

The rearrangement joins TRBV28 to TRBJ2-1, with unresolved D. This CDR3 spans 14 amino acids. With 5 bases removed from V and 4 bases from J, the gap between germline ends came to 12 bases. Germline values: CDR1 MDHEN, CDR2 SYDVKM. The CDR3 spells CASSLLPGYNEQFF. The CDR3 region has the DNA TGTGCCAGCAGTCTCCTGCCGGGTTACAATGAGCAGTTCTTC.

The chain couples TRBV5-5 to TRBJ2-1; no definite D call. The ends were cut back, 9 bases at V and 3 bases at J, with 13 bases in the middle. Germline V gives CDR1 SGHKS, CDR2 YYEKEE (reference sequence). The CDR3 spans 13 residues. CDR3 coding DNA: TGTGCCACTAGAGAAGTGGGCTACAATGAGCAGTTCTTC. It codes for CATREVGYNEQFF.